A single T cell receptor (beta chain) is shown here with its context. Its antigen is still unknown. V lost 5 bases, J lost 4 bases, and 13 bases stayed unmatched. Germline-derived CDR1 and CDR2 are SGHVS and FQNEAQ. This CDR3 has 16 amino acids. Researchers ran the PCR with 60 Vbeta and 13 Jbeta primers. Clones were read by immunoSEQ multiplex PCR, and TCRdb kept only the in-frame ones, dropping some. The sample lists about 200,000 clones, over 65% occurring once. The sample comes from a study of cytomegalovirus exposure and HLA in healthy donors. Study at large: The study's early data release held tens of millions of unique TCRs from HLA-typed donors.

Study results and limitations: Researchers reported in a later analysis that common viral pathogens appeared linked to several top clusters. Highly shared sequence variants in one cluster were likely a sequencing artifact. A few V segments could not be told apart, such as TRBV6-2 and TRBV6-3, and were left out.

The origin of this receptor is a woman aged 30 to 39 in good health and CMV-seronegative. Sequenced input: PBMCs. This chain links TRBV7-8 with TRBJ1-1, with 7 bases fitting TRBD1. The CDR3 reads CASSPRTGQALTEAFF. CDR3 bases: TGTGCCAGCAGCCCTAGGACCGGACAGGCTCTCACTGAAGCTTTCTTT.